This T cell receptor beta chain was identified during a study of cytomegalovirus exposure and HLA in healthy donors. Regarding the study as a whole: DRB1 had the most TCR associations and HLA-C the fewest, a later analysis found, with rates varying by HLA locus. Under in vitro conditions, three CMV-associated chains were confirmed as specific for CMV antigens. It was taken for granted in presence/absence analyses that sequencing depth across donors was roughly uniform. Exclusion as indistinguishable affected some V segments, including TRBV6-2 and TRBV6-3.

The PCR ran on 60 Vbeta and 13 Jbeta primers. TCRdb's table, derived via immunoSEQ multiplex PCR, lists solely in-frame clones and lacks some. Of some 140,000 clones detected, more than 60% appear once; the ten largest clones hold approximately 1.6%. This clone has only one observation. No antigen is known for it. V was trimmed by 5 bases and J by 8 bases, leaving 16 bases between them. Germline assignment: CDR1 MNHNY and CDR2 SVGAGI (reference sequence). This CDR3 spans 14 amino acids. The sample comprised PBMCs. The chain combines TRBV6-6 with TRBJ2-1; the D gene is possibly TRBD2 (6 bases). The source of this sequence is a woman under 30 in good health and CMV-seronegative. CDR3 nucleotides: TGTGCCAGCAGTAAACCGGGAGCCAGGGATGAGCAGTTCTTC. This sequence encodes CASSKPGARDEQFF.